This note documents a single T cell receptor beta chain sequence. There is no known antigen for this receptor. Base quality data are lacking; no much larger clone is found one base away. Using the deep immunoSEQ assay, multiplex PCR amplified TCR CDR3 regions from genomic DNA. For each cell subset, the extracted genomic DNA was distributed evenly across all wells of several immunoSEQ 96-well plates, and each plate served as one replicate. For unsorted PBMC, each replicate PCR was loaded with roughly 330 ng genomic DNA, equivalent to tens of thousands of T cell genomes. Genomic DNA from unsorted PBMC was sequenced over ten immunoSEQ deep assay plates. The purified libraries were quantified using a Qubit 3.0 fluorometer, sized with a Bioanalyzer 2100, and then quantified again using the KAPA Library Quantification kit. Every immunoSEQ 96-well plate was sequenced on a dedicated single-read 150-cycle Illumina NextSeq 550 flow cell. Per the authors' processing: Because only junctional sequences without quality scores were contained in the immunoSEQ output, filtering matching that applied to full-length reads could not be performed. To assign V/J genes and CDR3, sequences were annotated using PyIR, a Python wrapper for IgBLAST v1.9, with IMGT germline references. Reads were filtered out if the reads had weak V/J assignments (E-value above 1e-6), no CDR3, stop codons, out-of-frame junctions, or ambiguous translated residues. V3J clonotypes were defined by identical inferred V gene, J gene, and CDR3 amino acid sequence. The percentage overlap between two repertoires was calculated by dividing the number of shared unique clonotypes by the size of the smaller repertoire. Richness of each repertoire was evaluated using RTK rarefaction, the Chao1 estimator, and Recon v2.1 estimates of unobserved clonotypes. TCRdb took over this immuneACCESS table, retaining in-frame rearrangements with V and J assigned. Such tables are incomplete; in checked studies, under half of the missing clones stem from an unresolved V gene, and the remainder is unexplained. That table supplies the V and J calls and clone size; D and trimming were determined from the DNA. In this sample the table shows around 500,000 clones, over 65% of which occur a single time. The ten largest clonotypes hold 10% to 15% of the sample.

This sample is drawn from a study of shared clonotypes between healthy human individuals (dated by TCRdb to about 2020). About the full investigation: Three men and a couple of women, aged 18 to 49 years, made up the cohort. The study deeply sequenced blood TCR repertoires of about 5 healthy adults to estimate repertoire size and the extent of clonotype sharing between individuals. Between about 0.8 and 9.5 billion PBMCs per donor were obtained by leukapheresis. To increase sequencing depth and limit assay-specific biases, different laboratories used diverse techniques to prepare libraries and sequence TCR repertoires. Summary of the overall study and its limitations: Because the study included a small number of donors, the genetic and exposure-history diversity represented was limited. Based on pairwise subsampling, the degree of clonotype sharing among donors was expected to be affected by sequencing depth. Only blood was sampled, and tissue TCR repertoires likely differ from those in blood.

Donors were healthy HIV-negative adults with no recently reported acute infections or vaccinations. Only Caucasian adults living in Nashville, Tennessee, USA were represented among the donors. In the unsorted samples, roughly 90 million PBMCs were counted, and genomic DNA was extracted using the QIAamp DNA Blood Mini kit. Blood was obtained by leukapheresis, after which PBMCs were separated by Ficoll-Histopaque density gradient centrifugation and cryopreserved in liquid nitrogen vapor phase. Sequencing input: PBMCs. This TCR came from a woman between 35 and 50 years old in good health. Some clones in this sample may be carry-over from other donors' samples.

The CDR3 amino acid sequence is: CASSQHSGIEPGTDTQYF. The nucleotide sequence reads TGTGCCAGCAGCCAACATAGCGGGATCGAGCCGGGCACAGATACGCAGTATTTT. In this chain, TRBV4-2 is recombined with TRBJ2-3; TRBD2 aligns with 8 central bases. From the germline V gene, CDR1 is LGHNA and CDR2 is YNFKEQ. The CDR3 goes from the cysteine to the phenylalanine over 18 residues. Solely the CDR3 DNA is kept, with 54 bases framed from the first base. Germline trimming amounts to 2 bases on V and 1 base on J, with 11 as the count of junction bases outside the gene matches.